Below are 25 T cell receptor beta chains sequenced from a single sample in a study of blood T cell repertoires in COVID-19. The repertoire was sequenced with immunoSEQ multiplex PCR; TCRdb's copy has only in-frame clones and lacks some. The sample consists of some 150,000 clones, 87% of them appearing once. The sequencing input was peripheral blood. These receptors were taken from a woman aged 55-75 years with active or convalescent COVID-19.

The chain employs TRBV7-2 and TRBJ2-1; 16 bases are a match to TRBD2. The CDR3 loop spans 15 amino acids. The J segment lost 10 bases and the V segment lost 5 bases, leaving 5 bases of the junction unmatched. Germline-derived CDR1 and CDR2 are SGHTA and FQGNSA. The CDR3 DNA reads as TGTGCCAGCAGCCTGGGACTAGCGGGGGGGCCCGAGCAGTTCTTC. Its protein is CASSLGLAGGPEQFF.

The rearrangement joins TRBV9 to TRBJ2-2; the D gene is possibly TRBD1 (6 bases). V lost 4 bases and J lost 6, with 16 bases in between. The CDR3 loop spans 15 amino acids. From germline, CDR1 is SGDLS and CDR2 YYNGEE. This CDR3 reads CASSRDRSLAGELFF. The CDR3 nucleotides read TGTGCCAGCAGCCGAGACAGGTCCCTCGCCGGGGAGCTGTTTTTT.

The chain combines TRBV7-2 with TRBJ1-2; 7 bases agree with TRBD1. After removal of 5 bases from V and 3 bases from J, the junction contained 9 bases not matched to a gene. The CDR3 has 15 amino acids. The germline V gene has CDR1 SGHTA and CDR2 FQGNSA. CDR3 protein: CASSPTAGGDYGYTF. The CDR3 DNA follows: TGTGCCAGCAGCCCCACCGCAGGGGGTGACTATGGCTACACCTTC.

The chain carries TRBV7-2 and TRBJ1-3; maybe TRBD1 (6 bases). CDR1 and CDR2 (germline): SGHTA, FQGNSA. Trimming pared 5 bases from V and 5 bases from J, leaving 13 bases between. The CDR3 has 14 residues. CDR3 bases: TGTGCCAGCAGCGCGACAGGCGCTAGAAACACCATATATTTT. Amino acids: CASSATGARNTIYF.

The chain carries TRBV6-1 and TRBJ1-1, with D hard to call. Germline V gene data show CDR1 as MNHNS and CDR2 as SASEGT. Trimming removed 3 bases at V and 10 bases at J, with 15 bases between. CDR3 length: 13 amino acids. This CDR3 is CASSELMGKRAFF. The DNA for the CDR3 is TGTGCCAGCAGTGAGCTAATGGGCAAGAGAGCTTTCTTT.

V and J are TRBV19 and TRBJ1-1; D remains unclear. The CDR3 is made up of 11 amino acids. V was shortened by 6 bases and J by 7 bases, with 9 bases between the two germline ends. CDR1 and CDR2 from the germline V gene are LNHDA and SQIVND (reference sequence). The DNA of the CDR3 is TGTGCCAGTAGCGGTGGAGTTGAAGCTTTCTTT. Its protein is CASSGGVEAFF.

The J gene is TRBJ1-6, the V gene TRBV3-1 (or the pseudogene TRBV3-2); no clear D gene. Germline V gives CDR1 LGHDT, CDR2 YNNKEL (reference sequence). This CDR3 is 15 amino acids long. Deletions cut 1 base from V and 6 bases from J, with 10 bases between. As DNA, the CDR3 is TGTGCCAGCAGCCAAGTTGGCACCTTTAATTCACCCCTCCACTTT. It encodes CASSQVGTFNSPLHF.

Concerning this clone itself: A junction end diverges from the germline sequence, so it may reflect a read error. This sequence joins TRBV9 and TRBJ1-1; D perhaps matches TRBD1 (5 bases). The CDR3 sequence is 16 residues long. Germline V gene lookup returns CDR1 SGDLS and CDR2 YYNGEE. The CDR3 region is CASSVGESGANSEAFF. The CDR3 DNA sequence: TGTGCCAGCAGCGTAGGCGAAAGCGGGGCCAACAGTGAAGCTTTCTTT.

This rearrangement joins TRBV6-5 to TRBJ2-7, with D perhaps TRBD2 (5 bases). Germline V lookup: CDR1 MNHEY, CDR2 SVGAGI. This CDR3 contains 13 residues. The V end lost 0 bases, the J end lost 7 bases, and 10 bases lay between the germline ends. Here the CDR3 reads CASSYSGVVEQYF. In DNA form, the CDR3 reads TGTGCCAGCAGTTACTCGGGAGTCGTAGAGCAGTACTTC.

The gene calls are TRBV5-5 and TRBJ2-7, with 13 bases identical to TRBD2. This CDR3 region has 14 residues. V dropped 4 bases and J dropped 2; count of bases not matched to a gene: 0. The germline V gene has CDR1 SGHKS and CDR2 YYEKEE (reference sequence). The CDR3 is CASSTSGGAYEQYF. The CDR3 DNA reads TGTGCCAGCAGCACTAGCGGGGGGGCCTACGAGCAGTACTTC.

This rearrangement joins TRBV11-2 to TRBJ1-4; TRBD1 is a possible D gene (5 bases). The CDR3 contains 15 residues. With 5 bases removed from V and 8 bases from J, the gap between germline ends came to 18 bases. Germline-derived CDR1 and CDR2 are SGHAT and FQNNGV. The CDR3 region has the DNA TGTGCCAGCAGCCCCCGACAGTCTTTTCGGGAAAAACTGTTTTTT. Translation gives CASSPRQSFREKLFF.

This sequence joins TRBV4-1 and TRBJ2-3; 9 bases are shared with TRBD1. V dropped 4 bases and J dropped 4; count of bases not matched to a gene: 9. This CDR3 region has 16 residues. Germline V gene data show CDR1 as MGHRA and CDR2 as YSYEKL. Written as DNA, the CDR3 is TGCGCCAGCAGCCTCGGACAGGGGAACGCGGCAGATACGCAGTATTTT. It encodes CASSLGQGNAADTQYF.

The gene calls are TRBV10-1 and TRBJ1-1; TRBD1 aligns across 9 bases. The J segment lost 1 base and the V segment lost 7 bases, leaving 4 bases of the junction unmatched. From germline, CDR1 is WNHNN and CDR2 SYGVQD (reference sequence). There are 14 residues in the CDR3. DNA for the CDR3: TGCGCCAGCATGCCGACAGGGGGGAACACTGAAGCTTTCTTT. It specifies CASMPTGGNTEAFF.

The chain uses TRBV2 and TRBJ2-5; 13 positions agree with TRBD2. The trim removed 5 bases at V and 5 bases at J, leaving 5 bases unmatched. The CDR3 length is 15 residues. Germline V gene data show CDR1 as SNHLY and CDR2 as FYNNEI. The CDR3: CASSPGTSGAETQYF. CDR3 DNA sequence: TGTGCCAGCAGTCCCGGGACTAGCGGGGCTGAGACCCAGTACTTC.

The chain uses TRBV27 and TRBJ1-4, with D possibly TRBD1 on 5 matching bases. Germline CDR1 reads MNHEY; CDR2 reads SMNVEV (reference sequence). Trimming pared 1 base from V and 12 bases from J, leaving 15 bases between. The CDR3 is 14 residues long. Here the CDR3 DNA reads TGTGCCAGCAGTTTATTCGGGGGGTCGGGGGAACTGTTTTTT. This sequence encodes CASSLFGGSGELFF.

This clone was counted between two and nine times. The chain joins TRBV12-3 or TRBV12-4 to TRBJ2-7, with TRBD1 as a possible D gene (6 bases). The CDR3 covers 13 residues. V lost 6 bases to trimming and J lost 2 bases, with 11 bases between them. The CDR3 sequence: CASRSTGTYEQYF. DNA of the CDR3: TGTGCCAGCAGATCGACAGGTACCTACGAGCAGTACTTC.

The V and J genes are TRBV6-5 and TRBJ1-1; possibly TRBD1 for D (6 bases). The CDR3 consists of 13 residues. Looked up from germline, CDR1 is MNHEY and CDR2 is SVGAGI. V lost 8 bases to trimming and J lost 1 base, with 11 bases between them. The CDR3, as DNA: TGTGCCAGCCCCGGACAGCCGAACACTGAAGCTTTCTTT. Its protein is CASPGQPNTEAFF.

The DNA of the CDR3 is TGTGCCAGCGGTAGCGGGGACGAAGGAGAGACCCAGTACTTC. Its translation is CASGSGDEGETQYF. The rearrangement joins TRBV13 to TRBJ2-5; 8 bases fit TRBD2. With V trimmed by 8 bases and J by 4 bases, 9 bases remained unmatched. This CDR3 region has 14 residues. CDR1 is PRHDT, CDR2 FYEKMQ, per germline (reference sequence).

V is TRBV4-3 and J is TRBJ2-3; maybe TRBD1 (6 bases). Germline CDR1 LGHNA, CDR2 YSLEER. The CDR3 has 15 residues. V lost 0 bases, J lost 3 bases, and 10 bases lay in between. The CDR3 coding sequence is TGCGCCAGCAGCCAAGAAACAGGGTGGACAGATACGCAGTATTTT. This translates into CASSQETGWTDTQYF.

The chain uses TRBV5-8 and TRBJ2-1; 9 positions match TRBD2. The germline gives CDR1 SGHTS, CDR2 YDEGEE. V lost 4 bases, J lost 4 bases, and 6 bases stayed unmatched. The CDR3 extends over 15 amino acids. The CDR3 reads CASSLAGLAYNEQFF. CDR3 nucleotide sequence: TGTGCCAGCAGCCTGGCGGGACTAGCTTACAATGAGCAGTTCTTC.

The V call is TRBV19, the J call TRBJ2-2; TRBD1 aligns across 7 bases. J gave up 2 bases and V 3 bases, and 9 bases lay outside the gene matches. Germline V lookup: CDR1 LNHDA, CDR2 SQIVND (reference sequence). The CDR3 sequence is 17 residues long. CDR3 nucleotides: TGTGCCAGTAGTATCGGTACTACAGGGGTTAACACCGGGGAGCTGTTTTTT. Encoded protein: CASSIGTTGVNTGELFF.

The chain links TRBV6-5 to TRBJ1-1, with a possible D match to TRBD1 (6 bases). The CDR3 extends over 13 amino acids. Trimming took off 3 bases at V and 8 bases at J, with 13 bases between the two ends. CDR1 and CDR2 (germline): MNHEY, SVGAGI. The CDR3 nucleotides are TGTGCCAGCAGTTATTCCGGACAGTCAGAAGCTTTCTTT. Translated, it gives CASSYSGQSEAFF.

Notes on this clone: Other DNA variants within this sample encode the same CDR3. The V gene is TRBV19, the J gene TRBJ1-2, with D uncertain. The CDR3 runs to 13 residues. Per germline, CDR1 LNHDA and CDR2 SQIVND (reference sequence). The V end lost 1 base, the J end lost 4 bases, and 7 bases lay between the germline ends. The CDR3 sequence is CASSIVGGYGYTF. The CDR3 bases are TGTGCCAGTAGTATAGTAGGCGGCTATGGCTACACCTTC.

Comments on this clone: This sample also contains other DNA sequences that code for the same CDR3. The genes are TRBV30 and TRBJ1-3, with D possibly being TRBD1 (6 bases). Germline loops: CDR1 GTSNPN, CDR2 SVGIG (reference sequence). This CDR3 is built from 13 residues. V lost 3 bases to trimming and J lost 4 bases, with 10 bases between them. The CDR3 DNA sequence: TGTGCCTGGAGCAGGGGTTCCGGAAACACCATATATTTT. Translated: CAWSRGSGNTIYF. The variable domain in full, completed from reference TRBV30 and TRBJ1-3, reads SQTIHQWPATLVQPVGSPLSLECTVEGTSNPNLYWYRQAAGRGLQLLFYSVGIGQISSEVPQNLSASRPQDRQFILSSKKLLLSDSGFYLCAWSRGSGNTIYFGEGSWLTVV.

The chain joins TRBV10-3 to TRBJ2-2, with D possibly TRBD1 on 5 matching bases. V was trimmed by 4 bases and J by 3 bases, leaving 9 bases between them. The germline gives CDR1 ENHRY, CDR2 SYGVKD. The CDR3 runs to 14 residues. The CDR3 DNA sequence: TGTGCCATCAGTGCACAGGTTGACACCGGGGAGCTGTTTTTT. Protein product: CAISAQVDTGELFF.